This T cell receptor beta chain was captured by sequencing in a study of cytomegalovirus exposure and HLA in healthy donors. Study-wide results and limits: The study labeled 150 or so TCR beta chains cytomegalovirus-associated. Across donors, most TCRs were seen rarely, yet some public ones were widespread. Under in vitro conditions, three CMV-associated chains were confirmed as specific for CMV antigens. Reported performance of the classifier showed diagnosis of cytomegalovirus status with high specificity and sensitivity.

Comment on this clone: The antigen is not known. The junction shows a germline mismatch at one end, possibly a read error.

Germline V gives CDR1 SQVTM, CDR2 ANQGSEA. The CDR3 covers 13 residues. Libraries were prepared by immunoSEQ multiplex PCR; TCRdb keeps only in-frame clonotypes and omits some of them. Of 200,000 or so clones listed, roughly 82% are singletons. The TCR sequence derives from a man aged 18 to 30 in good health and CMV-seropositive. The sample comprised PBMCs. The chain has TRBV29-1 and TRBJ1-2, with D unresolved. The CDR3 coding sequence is TGCAGCCCACCCGACAATGCACCACCGGTTATCCGCTTC. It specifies CSPPDNAPPVIRF. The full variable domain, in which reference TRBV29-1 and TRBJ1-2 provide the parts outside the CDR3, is SAVISQKPSRDICQRGTSLTIQCQVDSQVTMMFWYRQQPGQSLTLIATANQGSEATYESGFVIDKFPISRPNLTFSTLTVSNMSPEDSSIYLCSPPDNAPPVIRFGSGTRLTVV.